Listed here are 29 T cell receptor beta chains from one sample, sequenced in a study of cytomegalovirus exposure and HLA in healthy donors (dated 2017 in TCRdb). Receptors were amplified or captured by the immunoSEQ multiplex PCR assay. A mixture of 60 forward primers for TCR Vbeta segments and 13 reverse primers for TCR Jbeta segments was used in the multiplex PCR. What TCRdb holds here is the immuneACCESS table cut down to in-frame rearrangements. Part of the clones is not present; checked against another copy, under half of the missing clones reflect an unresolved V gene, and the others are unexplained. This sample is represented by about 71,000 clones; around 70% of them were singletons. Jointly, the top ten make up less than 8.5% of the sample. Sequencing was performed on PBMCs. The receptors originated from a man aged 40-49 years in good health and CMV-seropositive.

CDR3 sequence (DNA): TGTGCCAGCAGTCGCCCCCAGGGGGCGAGCTACACCTTC. Its translation is CASSRPQGASYTF. The chain carries TRBV28 and TRBJ1-2, with 8 nucleotides matching TRBD1. The CDR3 is 13 residues long. CDR1 is MDHEN, CDR2 SYDVKM, per germline. Germline trimming cut 5 bases from V and 9 bases from J; bases unmatched to any gene: 8.

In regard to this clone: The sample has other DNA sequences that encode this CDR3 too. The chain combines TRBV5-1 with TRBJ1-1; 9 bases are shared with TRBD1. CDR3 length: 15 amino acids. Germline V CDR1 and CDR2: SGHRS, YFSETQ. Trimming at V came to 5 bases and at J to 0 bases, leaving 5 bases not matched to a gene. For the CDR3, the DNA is TGCGCCAGCAGTCCGGGGACAGGGATGAACACTGAAGCTTTCTTT. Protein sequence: CASSPGTGMNTEAFF.

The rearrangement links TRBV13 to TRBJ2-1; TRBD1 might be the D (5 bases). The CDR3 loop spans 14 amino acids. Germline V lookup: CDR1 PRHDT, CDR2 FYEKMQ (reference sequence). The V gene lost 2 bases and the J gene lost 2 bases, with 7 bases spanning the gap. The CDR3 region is CASSLQGAYNEQFF. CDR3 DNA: TGTGCCAGCAGCTTACAAGGGGCCTACAATGAGCAGTTCTTC.

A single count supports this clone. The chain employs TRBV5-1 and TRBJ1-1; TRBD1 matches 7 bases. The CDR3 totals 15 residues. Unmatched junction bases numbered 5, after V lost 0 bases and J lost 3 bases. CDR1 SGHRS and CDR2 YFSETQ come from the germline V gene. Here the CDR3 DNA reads TGCGCCAGCAGCTTGGATGGTAGGGGGCACACTGAAGCTTTCTTT. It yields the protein CASSLDGRGHTEAFF.

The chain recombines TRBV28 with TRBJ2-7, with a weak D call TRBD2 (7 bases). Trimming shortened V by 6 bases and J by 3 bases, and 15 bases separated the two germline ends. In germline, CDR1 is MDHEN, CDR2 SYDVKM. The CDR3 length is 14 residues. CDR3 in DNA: TGTGCCAGCAGCGTTCGGGGGGCAGACTACGAGCAGTACTTC. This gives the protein CASSVRGADYEQYF.

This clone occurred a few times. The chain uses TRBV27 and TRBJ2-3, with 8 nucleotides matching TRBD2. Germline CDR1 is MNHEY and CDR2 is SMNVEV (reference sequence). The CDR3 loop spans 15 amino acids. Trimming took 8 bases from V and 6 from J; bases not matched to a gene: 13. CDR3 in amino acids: CASRGATSGEDTQYF. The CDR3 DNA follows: TGTGCCAGCCGGGGGGCAACTAGCGGAGAGGATACGCAGTATTTT.

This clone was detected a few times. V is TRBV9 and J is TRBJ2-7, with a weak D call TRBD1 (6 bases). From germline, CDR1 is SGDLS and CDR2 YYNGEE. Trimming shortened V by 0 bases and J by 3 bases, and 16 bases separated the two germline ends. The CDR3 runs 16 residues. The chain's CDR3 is CASSVAPRAGDYEQYF. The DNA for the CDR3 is TGTGCCAGCAGCGTAGCCCCCCGGGCAGGGGACTACGAGCAGTACTTC.

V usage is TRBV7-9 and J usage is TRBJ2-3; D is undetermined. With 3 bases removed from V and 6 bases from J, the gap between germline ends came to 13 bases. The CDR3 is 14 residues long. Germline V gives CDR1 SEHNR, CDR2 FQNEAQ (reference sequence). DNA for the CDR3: TGTGCCAGCAGCTTCAATGTTAGATTTGATACGCAGTATTTT. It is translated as CASSFNVRFDTQYF. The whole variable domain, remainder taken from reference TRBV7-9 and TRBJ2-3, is DTGVSQNPRHKITKRGQNVTFRCDPISEHNRLYWYRQTLGQGPEFLTYFQNEAQLEKSRLLSDRFSAERPKGSFSTLEIQRTEQGDSAMYLCASSFNVRFDTQYFGPGTRLTVL.

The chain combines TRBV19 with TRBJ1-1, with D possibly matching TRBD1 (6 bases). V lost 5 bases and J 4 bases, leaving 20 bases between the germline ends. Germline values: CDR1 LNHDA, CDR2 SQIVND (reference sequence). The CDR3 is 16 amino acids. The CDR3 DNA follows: TGTGCCAGTAGTTTATCCAGGGGACCCCAGGGCACTGAAGCTTTCTTT. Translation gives CASSLSRGPQGTEAFF. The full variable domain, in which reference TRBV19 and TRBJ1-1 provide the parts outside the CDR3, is DGGITQSPKYLFRKEGQNVTLSCEQNLNHDAMYWYRQDPGQGLRLIYYSQIVNDFQKGDIAEGYSVSREKKESFPLTVTSAQKNPTAFYLCASSLSRGPQGTEAFFGQGTRLTVV.

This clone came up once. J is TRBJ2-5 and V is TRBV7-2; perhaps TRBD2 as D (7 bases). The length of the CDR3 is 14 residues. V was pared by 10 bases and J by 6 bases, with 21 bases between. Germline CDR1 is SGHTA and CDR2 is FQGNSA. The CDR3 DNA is TGTGCCATATCCTCGATAGGGGGGGGACAGACCCAGTACTTC. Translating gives CAISSIGGGQTQYF.

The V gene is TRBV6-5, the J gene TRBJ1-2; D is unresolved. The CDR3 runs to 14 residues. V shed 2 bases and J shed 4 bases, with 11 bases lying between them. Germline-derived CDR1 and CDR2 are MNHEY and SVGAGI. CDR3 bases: TGTGCCAGCAGTTACGGCCGGGAGTTCTATGGCTACACCTTC. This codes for CASSYGREFYGYTF.

The CDR3 nucleotides are TGTGCCAGCACCGAACAGGCCCCTGAAGCTTTCTTT. The encoded protein is CASTEQAPEAFF. The rearrangement uses TRBV6-1 and TRBJ1-1; weak D call: TRBD1 (5 bases). Germline CDR1 MNHNS, CDR2 SASEGT. This CDR3 is built from 12 residues. Trimming shortened V by 7 bases and J by 6 bases, and 12 bases separated the two germline ends.

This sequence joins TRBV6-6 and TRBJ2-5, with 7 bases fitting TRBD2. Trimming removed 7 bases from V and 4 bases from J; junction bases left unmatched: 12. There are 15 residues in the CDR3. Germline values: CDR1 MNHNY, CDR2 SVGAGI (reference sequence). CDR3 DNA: TGTGCCAGCACCCTGAGGACGGGGGGAGTAGAGACCCAGTACTTC. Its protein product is CASTLRTGGVETQYF.

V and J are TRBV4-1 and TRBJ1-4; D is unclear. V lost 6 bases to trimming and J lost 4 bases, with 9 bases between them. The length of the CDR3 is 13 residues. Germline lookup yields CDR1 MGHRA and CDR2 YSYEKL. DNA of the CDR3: TGCGCCAGCAGGTCGCAGAATAATGAAAAACTGTTTTTT. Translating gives CASRSQNNEKLFF.

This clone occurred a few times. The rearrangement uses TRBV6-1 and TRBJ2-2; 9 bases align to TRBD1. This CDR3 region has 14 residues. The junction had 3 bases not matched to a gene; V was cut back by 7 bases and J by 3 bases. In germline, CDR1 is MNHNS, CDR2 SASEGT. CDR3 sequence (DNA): TGTGCCAGCACGAGGACAGGGGACACCGGGGAGCTGTTTTTT. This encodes CASTRTGDTGELFF.

CDR3 nucleotides: TGTGCCAGTAGTATAGCGGCCAGGGGAGATGAAAAACTGTTTTTT. Translated: CASSIAARGDEKLFF. The chain employs TRBV19 and TRBJ1-4; TRBD1 might be the D (6 bases). CDR3 size: 15 residues. Germline-derived CDR1 and CDR2 are LNHDA and SQIVND (reference sequence). V lost 1 base and J lost 6, with 12 bases in between.

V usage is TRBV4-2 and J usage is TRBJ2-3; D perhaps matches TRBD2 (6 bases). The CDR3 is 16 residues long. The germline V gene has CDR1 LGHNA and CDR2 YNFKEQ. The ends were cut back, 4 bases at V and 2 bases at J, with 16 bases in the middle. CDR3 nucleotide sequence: TGTGCCAGCAGCCCCGAGCGACTAGGGAACACAGATACGCAGTATTTT. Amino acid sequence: CASSPERLGNTDTQYF.

For the CDR3, the DNA is TGTGCCAGCAGCTTACTAGCGGAGCCCACCGGGGAGCTGTTTTTT. Translation: CASSLLAEPTGELFF. The J gene is TRBJ2-2, the V gene TRBV7-2; TRBD2 aligns across 7 bases. This CDR3 has 15 residues. Unmatched junction bases numbered 4, after V lost 2 bases and J lost 4 bases. The germline V gene has CDR1 SGHTA and CDR2 FQGNSA.

The DNA for the CDR3 is TGTGCCAGCAGTTTTGAGTCCCTTAACTATGGCTACACCTTC. Amino acid sequence: CASSFESLNYGYTF. This sequence joins TRBV28 and TRBJ1-2, with D hard to call. The germline CDR1 and CDR2 sequences are MDHEN and SYDVKM. CDR3 length: 14 amino acids. Trimming left V 3 bases short and J 1 base short, with 9 bases between.

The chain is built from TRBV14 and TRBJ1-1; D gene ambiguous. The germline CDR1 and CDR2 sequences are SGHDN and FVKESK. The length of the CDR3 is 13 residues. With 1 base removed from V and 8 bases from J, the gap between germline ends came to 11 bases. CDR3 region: CASSQGSREEAFF. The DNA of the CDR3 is TGTGCCAGCAGCCAAGGCTCCCGAGAAGAAGCTTTCTTT.

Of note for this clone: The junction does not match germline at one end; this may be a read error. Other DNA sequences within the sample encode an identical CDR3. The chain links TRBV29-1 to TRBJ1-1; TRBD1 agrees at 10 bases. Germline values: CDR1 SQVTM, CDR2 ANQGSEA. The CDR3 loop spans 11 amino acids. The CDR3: CSATGGPDAFF. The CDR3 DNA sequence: TGCAGCGCGACAGGGGGCCCTGACGCTTTCTTT.

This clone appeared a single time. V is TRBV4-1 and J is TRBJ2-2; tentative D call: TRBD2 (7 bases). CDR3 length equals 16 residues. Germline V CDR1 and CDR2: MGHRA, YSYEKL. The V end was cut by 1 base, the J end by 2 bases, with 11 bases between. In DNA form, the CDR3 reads TGCGCCAGCAGCCAAGCGGGGGGCCCAAACACCGGGGAGCTGTTTTTT. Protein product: CASSQAGGPNTGELFF.

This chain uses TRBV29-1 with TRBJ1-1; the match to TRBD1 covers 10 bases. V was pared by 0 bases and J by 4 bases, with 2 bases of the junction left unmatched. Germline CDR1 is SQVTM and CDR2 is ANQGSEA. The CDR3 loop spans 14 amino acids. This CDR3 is CSVEEGTGVTEAFF. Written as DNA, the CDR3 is TGCAGCGTTGAAGAGGGGACAGGGGTCACTGAAGCTTTCTTT.

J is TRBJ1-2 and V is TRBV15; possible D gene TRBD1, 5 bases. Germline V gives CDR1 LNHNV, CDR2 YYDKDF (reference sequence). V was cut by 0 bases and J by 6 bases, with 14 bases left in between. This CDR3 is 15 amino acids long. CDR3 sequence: CATSRDVRGTDGYTF. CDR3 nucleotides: TGTGCCACCAGCAGAGATGTGCGGGGCACGGATGGCTACACCTTC.

The CDR3 sequence: CASSSGTGGPNTEAFF. As DNA, the CDR3 is TGCGCCAGCAGCTCCGGGACAGGGGGCCCGAACACTGAAGCTTTCTTT. The J gene is TRBJ1-1, the V gene TRBV5-1, with 12 bases aligning to TRBD1. This CDR3 is 16 amino acids long. The V and J ends lost 3 bases and 1 base, in that order; junction bases with no gene match: 4. Germline assignment: CDR1 SGHRS and CDR2 YFSETQ.

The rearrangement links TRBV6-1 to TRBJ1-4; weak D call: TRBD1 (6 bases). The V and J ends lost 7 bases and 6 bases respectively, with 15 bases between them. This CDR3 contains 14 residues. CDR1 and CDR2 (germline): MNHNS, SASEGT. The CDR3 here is CASNPGQKYEKLFF. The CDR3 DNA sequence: TGTGCCAGCAATCCGGGACAAAAATATGAAAAACTGTTTTTT.

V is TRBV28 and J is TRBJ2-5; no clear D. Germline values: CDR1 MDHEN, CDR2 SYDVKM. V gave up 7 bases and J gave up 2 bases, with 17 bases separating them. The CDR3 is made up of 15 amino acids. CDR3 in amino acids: CASTPLEQLQETQYF. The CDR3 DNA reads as TGTGCCAGCACCCCTCTGGAGCAGCTTCAAGAGACCCAGTACTTC.

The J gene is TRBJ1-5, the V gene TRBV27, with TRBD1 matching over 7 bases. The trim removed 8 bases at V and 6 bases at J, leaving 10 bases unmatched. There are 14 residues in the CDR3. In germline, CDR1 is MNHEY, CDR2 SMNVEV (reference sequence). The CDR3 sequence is CASRRTGEGQPQHF. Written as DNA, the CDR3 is TGTGCCAGCCGCCGGACAGGCGAAGGTCAGCCCCAGCATTTT.

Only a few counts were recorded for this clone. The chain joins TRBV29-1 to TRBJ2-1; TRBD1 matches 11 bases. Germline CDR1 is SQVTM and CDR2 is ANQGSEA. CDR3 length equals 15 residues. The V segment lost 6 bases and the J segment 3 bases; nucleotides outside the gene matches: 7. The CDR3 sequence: CSVKGGTGGYNEQFF. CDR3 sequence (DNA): TGCAGCGTAAAGGGTGGGACAGGGGGCTACAATGAGCAGTTCTTC.